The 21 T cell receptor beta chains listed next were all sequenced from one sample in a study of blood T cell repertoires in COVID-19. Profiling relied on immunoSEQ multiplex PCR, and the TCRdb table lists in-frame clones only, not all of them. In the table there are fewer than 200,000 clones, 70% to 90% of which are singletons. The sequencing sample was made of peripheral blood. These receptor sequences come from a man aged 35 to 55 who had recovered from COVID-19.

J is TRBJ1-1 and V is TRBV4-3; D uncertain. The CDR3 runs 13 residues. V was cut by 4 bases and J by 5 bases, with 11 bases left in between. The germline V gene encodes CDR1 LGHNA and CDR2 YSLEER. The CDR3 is CASSLGVKTEAFF. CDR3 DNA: TGCGCCAGCAGCCTTGGAGTCAAGACTGAAGCTTTCTTT.

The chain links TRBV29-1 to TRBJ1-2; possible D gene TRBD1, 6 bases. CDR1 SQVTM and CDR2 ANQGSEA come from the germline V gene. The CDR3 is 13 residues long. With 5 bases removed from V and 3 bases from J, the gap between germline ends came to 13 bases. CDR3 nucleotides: TGCAGCGTTCAAACAGGGTTGGACTATGGCTACACCTTC. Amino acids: CSVQTGLDYGYTF.

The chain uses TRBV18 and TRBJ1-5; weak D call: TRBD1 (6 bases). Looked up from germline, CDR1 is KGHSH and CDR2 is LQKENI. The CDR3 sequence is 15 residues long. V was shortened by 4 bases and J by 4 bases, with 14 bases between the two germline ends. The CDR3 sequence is CASSLDSGRNQPQHF. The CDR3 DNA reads TGTGCCAGCTCACTGGACAGCGGTAGGAATCAGCCCCAGCATTTT.

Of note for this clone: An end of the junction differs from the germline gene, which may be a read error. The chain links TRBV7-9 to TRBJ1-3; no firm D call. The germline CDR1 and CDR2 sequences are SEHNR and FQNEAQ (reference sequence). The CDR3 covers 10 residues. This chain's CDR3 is CASSPPGANF. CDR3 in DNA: TGTGCCAGCAGTCCTCCGGGTGCAAATTTT. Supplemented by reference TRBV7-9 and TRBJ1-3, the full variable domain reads DTGVSQNPRHKITKRGQNVTFRCDPISEHNRLYWYRQTLGQGPEFLTYFQNEAQLEKSRLLSDRFSAERPKGSFSTLEIQRTEQGDSAMYLCASSPPGANFGEGSWLTVV.

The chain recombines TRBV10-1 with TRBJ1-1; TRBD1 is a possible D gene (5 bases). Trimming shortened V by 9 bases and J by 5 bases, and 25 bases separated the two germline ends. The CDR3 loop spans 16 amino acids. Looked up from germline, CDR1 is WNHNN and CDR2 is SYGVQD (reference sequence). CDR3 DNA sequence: TGCGCCAGTCCTCCCTGCGGGTGGGGGAGGGGTACTGAAGCTTTCTTT. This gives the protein CASPPCGWGRGTEAFF.

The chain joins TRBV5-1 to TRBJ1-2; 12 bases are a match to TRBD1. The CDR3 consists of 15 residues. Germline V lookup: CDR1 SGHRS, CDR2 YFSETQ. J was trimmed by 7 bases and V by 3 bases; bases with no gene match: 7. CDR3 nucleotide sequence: TGCGCCAGCAGCTCGCCAGGGACAGGGGGCCTTGGCTACACCTTC. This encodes CASSSPGTGGLGYTF.

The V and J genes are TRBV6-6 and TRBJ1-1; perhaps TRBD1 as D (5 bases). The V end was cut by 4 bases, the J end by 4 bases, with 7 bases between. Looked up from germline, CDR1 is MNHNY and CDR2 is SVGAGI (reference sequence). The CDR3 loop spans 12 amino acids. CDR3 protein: CASSWGGTEAFF. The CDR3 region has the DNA TGTGCCAGCAGTTGGGGGGGCACTGAAGCTTTCTTT.

In DNA, the CDR3 is TGTGCCAGCAGTTCCCCTCGACTAGCGGGAGAGGCAGATACGCAGTATTTT. Encoded protein: CASSSPRLAGEADTQYF. V usage is TRBV27 and J usage is TRBJ2-3; TRBD2 aligns across 12 bases. Germline loops: CDR1 MNHEY, CDR2 SMNVEV (reference sequence). This CDR3 comprises 17 residues. J gave up 4 bases and V 4 bases, and 9 bases lay outside the gene matches.

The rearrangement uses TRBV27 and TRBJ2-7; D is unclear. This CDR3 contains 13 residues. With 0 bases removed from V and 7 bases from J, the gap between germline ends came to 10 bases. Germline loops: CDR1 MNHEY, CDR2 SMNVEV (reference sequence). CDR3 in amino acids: CASSLSNGREQYF. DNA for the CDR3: TGTGCCAGCAGTTTATCAAATGGTCGGGAGCAGTACTTC.

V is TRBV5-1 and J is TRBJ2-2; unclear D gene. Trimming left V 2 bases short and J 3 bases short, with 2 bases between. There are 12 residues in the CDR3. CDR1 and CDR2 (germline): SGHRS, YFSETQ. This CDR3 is CASSFDTGELFF. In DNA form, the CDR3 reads TGCGCCAGCAGCTTCGACACCGGGGAGCTGTTTTTT.

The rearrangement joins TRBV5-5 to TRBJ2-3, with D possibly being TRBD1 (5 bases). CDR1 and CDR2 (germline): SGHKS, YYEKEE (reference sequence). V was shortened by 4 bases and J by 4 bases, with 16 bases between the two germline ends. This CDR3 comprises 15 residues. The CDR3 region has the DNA TGTGCCAGCAGCCTAGGGGCTATTCAGGCAGATACGCAGTATTTT. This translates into CASSLGAIQADTQYF.

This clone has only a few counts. This chain's CDR3 is CASSIRTGSGELFF. The CDR3 coding sequence is TGTGCCAGCAGCATCCGGACAGGGTCCGGGGAGCTGTTTTTT. This chain connects TRBV13 to TRBJ2-2, with TRBD1 matching over 8 bases. Trimming at V came to 5 bases and at J to 6 bases, leaving 5 bases not matched to a gene. The CDR3 has 14 residues. Germline V gives CDR1 PRHDT, CDR2 FYEKMQ (reference sequence).

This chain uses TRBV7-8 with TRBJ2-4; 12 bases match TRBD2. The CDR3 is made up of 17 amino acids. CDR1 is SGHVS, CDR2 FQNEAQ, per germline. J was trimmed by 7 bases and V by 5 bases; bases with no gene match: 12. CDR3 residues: CASSPRLAGAQVNIQYF. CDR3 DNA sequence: TGTGCCAGCAGCCCTCGACTAGCGGGGGCGCAGGTGAACATTCAGTACTTC.

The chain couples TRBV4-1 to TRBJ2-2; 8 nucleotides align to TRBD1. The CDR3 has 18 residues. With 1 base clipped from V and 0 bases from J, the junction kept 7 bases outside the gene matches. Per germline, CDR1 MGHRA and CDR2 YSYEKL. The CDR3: CASSQGPGTGSNTGELFF. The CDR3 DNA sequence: TGCGCCAGCAGCCAAGGGCCGGGGACAGGATCGAACACCGGGGAGCTGTTTTTT.

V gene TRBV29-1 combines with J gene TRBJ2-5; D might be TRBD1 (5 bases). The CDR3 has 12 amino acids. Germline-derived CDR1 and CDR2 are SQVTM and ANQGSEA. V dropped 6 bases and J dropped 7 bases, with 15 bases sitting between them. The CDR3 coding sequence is TGCAGCGTCCGACACAACACAGGGACCCAGTACTTC. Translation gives CSVRHNTGTQYF. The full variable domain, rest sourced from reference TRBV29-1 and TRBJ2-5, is SAVISQKPSRDICQRGTSLTIQCQVDSQVTMMFWYRQQPGQSLTLIATANQGSEATYESGFVIDKFPISRPNLTFSTLTVSNMSPEDSSIYLCSVRHNTGTQYFGPGTRLLVL.

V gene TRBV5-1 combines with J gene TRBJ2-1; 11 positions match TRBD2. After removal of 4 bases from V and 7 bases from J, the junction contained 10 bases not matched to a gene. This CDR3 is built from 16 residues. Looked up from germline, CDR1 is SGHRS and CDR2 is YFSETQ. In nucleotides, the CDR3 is TGCGCCAGCAGCGGAACTAGCGGGAGTGGTGCGAATGAGCAGTTCTTC. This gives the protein CASSGTSGSGANEQFF.

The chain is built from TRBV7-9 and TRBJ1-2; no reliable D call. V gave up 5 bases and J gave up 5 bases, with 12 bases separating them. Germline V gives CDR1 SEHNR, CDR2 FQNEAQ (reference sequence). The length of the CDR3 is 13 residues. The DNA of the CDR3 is TGTGCCAGCAGCGAACCTCAGAGGTATGGCTACACCTTC. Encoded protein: CASSEPQRYGYTF. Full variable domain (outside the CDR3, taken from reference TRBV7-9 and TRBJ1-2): DTGVSQNPRHKITKRGQNVTFRCDPISEHNRLYWYRQTLGQGPEFLTYFQNEAQLEKSRLLSDRFSAERPKGSFSTLEIQRTEQGDSAMYLCASSEPQRYGYTFGSGTRLTVV.

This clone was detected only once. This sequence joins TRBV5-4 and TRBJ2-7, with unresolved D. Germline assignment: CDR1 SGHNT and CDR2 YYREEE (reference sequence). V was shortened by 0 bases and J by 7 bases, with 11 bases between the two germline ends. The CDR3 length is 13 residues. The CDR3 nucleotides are TGTGCCAGCAGCTTGGAACTAAAAATGGAGCAGTACTTC. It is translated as CASSLELKMEQYF. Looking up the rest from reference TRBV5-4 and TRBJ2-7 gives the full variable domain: ETGVTQSPTHLIKTRGQQVTLRCSSQSGHNTVSWYQQALGQGPQFIFQYYREEENGRGNFPPRFSGLQFPNYSSELNVNALELDDSALYLCASSLELKMEQYFGPGTRLTVT.

The DNA for the CDR3 is TGTGCCACCAGGCAGGGAGCGGGTGGCTACACCTTC. It encodes CATRQGAGGYTF. The chain uses TRBV10-3 and TRBJ1-2; TRBD1 is a possible D gene (5 bases). Looked up from germline, CDR1 is ENHRY and CDR2 is SYGVKD. Trimming stripped 10 bases from V and 7 bases from J, with 16 bases between. This CDR3 is 12 amino acids long.

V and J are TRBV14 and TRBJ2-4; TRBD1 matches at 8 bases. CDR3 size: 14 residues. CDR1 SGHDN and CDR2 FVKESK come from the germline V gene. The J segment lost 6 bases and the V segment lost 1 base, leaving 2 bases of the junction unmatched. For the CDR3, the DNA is TGTGCCAGCAGCCAAGGGGGGACAGGAAACATTCAGTACTTC. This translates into CASSQGGTGNIQYF.

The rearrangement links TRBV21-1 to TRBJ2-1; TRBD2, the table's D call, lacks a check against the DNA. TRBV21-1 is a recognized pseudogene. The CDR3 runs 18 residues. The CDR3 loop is CASSSASGGAEGYNEQFF. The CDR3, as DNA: TGTGCCAGCAGCAGTGCTAGCGGGGGGGCCGAAGGTTACAATGAGCAGTTCTTC.